Listed below are T cell receptor beta chains from one sample, sequenced in a study of shared clonotypes between healthy human individuals. TCRdb's table, derived via immunoSEQ multiplex PCR, lists solely in-frame clones and lacks some. In the table there are around 2,000,000 clones, about 95% of which are singletons. Sequenced: naive CD8+ T cells sorted from blood. The receptor source for this set is a man aged 18 to 30 in good health. Each CDR3 is given with its conserved first and last residue. D genes are given only for firm matches. A clone size is listed for some rows: how often the clone was seen (once, few, many), or a class if it is expanded.

TRBJ1-1,NA,TRBV5-4,NA,TGTGCCAGCAGCTTGGCGCACAACACTGAAGCTTTCTTT,CASSLAHNTEAFF
TRBJ1-4,NA,TRBV7-9,NA,TGTGCCAGCACCCACGGGGGGGTTCGAGAAAAACTGTTTTTT,CASTHGGVREKLFF
TRBJ2-3,TRBD2,TRBV7-9,NA,TGTGCCAGCAGCTTAGCGACTAGCGGGATTCGGGCCACAGATACGCAGTATTTT,CASSLATSGIRATDTQYF
TRBJ2-7,TRBD2,TRBV7-8,NA,TGTGCCAGCAGCTTAGGTATTAGCGGGGACTACTACGAGCAGTACTTC,CASSLGISGDYYEQYF
TRBJ2-1,NA,TRBV7-9,NA,TGTGCCAGCACCCCATCCCACAATGAGCAGTTCTTC,CASTPSHNEQFF
TRBJ2-1,TRBD2,TRBV19,NA,TGTGCCAGTAGTGAGCGGGGGGGCGTACCCAATGAGCAGTTCTTC,CASSERGGVPNEQFF
TRBJ1-5,NA,TRBV19,few,TGTGCCAGTAGTATCAGGGACACCAATCAGCCCCAGCATTTT,CASSIRDTNQPQHF
TRBJ2-3,TRBD1,TRBV5-4,NA,TGTGCCAGCAGCTACGGACAGGGTGCGGATACGCAGTATTTT,CASSYGQGADTQYF
TRBJ2-7,NA,TRBV10-3,NA,TGTGCCATCGGGCTGACCTACGAGCAGTACTTC,CAIGLTYEQYF
TRBJ2-5,TRBD2,TRBV6-5,NA,TGTGCCAGCAGTTACGGGGGACTAGCGGGAGAGACCCAGTACTTC,CASSYGGLAGETQYF
TRBJ2-7,TRBD2,TRBV5-1,once,TGCGCCAGCAGCTTGACTAGCGGTCACGAGCAGTACTTC,CASSLTSGHEQYF
TRBJ2-7,NA,TRBV29-1,NA,TGCAGCGTTGCGGTGGGAGAGGGCTACGAGCAGTACTTC,CSVAVGEGYEQYF
TRBJ2-6,NA,TRBV5-1,NA,TGCGCCAGCAGCACGAGCTCTGGGGCCAACGTCCTGACTTTC,CASSTSSGANVLTF
TRBJ2-7,NA,TRBV7-9,once,TGTGCCAGCAGCTCGACAGGTAACGAGCAGTACTTC,CASSSTGNEQYF
TRBJ2-7,NA,TRBV6-5,NA,TGTGCCAGCAGTTATAAGGGCAGGGGAACTACCGAGCAGTACTTC,CASSYKGRGTTEQYF
TRBJ2-5,NA,TRBV27,few,TGTGCCAGCAGTTTAGGGTGGGAAGAGACCCAGTACTTC,CASSLGWEETQYF
TRBJ2-7,TRBD2,TRBV15,NA,TGTGCCACCAGCAGAGATCGGGGGGAGGGATTGCAGTACTTC,CATSRDRGEGLQYF
TRBJ1-3,NA,TRBV6-1,NA,TGTGCCAGCAGTGAATGGGGGGGTCGGGGAAACACCATATATTTT,CASSEWGGRGNTIYF
TRBJ1-1,TRBD1,TRBV13,NA,TGTGCCATCGAAGACAGGGGGCCTGAAGCTTTCTTT,CAIEDRGPEAFF
TRBJ2-7,TRBD1,TRBV29-1,NA,TGCAGCGCAATACCCCGGGACAGACTCTACGAGCAGTACTTC,CSAIPRDRLYEQYF
TRBJ1-2,TRBD1,TRBV6-1,NA,TGTGCCAGCAGTGAAATTGGACAGGGGGCAGCTGGCTACACCTTC,CASSEIGQGAAGYTF
TRBJ1-1,TRBD1,TRBV29-1,NA,TGCAGCGTTACGGACAGGGATAAGGTTGAAGCTTTCTTT,CSVTDRDKVEAFF
TRBJ1-1,NA,TRBV4-3,NA,TGCGCCAGCAGCCGAAGGGAGGCCTCACCCGAGGGGGCTTTCTTT,CASSRREASPEGAFF
TRBJ2-1,NA,TRBV9,NA,TGTGCCAGCAGCGTAGATGTTATGGAGGAGCAGTTCTTC,CASSVDVMEEQFF
TRBJ2-7,NA,TRBV19,once,TGTGCCAGTAGTATAAGGGACGAAAGCTACGGCGAGCAGTACTTC,CASSIRDESYGEQYF
TRBJ1-1,TRBD1,TRBV11-2,NA,TGTGCCAGCAGGAACAGGGACAGGATAAGCACTGAAGCTTTCTTT,CASRNRDRISTEAFF
TRBJ1-2,NA,TRBV10-3,NA,TGTGCCATCAGTGAACCGGCAGCTTCTAACTATGGCTACACCTTC,CAISEPAASNYGYTF
TRBJ1-3,NA,TRBV28,once,TGTGCCAGCAGCGGGGCCGGGGGGACTGGAAACACCATATATTTT,CASSGAGGTGNTIYF
TRBJ2-1,NA,TRBV11-3,NA,TGTGCCAGCAGCGTCCGGTGGGGGGGCGAGGACAATGAGCAGTTCTTC,CASSVRWGGEDNEQFF
TRBJ1-5,NA,TRBV13,few,TGTGCCAGCAGCTTGAAGAATAGCAATCAGCCCCAGCATTTT,CASSLKNSNQPQHF
TRBJ2-5,NA,TRBV28,NA,TGTGCCAGCAGTTTATTGCCAGGGAAGGGACAAGAGACCCAGTACTTC,CASSLLPGKGQETQYF
TRBJ2-7,NA,TRBV18,NA,TGTGCCAGCTCACCGGACCGACTCATATTCTACGAGCAGTACTTC,CASSPDRLIFYEQYF
TRBJ2-5,NA,TRBV2,NA,TGTGCCAGCAAGGACGGGGCCCAAGAGACCCAGTACTTC,CASKDGAQETQYF
TRBJ2-5,NA,TRBV7-9,once,TGTGCCAGCAGCTTATACGGGACAGAGACCCAGTACTTC,CASSLYGTETQYF
TRBJ1-2,NA,TRBV13,NA,TGTGCCAGCAGCCCGCAGACAGTAAACTATGGCTACACCTTC,CASSPQTVNYGYTF
TRBJ1-2,NA,TRBV7-9,NA,TGTGCCAGCAGCTTCGGCAGGGGTGATTGGGGCTACACCTTC,CASSFGRGDWGYTF
TRBJ1-4,NA,TRBV5-8,once,TGTGCCAGCAGCGTCTTTGCAACTAATGAAAAACTGTTTTTT,CASSVFATNEKLFF
TRBJ2-5,TRBD2,TRBV5-6,NA,TGTGCCAGCAGCTTCTCTAGCGGGGGGCCGTATGAGACCCAGTACTTC,CASSFSSGGPYETQYF
TRBJ2-5,NA,TRBV7-9,NA,TGTGCCAGCAGCTACGGGGCGGAAGAGACCCAGTACTTC,CASSYGAEETQYF
TRBJ2-2,TRBD2,TRBV28,NA,TGTGCCAGCAGCTTAGCGGGGAAGGCCGGGGAGCTGTTTTTT,CASSLAGKAGELFF
TRBJ2-3,NA,TRBV10-1,once,TGCGCCAGCAGTGAGTACGGGGTAGCGAGATCCACAGATACGCAGTATTTT,CASSEYGVARSTDTQYF
TRBJ1-5,NA,TRBV5-1,once,TGCGCCAGCAGCTTTTTCCCACTAACTGGTAGCAATCAGCCCCAGCATTTT,CASSFFPLTGSNQPQHF
TRBJ2-1,TRBD2,TRBV19,NA,TGTGCCAGTAGGGGACTAGCGGGAGGGCGGGATGAGCAGTTCTTC,CASRGLAGGRDEQFF
TRBJ2-1,NA,TRBV5-4,NA,TGTGCCAGCAGCTTCGGGGACAATGAGCAGTTCTTC,CASSFGDNEQFF
TRBJ2-7,NA,TRBV7-9,NA,TGTGCCAGCAGCTTAGAACTCAACGAGCAGTACTTC,CASSLELNEQYF
TRBJ2-7,NA,TRBV29-1,NA,TGCAGCGTTGAAGTTCCAGGGATCTCCTACGAGCAGTACTTC,CSVEVPGISYEQYF
TRBJ1-6,TRBD1,TRBV6-1,NA,TGTGCCAGCAGTGAAGCGCCATGGACAGGGTTATCACCCCTCCACTTT,CASSEAPWTGLSPLHF
TRBJ2-2,NA,TRBV28,NA,TGTGCCAGAGGTGGACTGGAGTTTGGGAGATGGACCGGGGAGCTGTTTTTT,CARGGLEFGRWTGELFF
TRBJ2-1,TRBD2,TRBV5-4,NA,TGTGCCAGCAGCTTGGCCGGGACTAGCGGGGGGGTCTACAATGAGCAGTTCTTC,CASSLAGTSGGVYNEQFF
TRBJ2-7,TRBD1,TRBV4-3,NA,TGCGCCAGCAGCCGAGGGACAGGGGGGAGTAGCGAGCAGTACTTC,CASSRGTGGSSEQYF
TRBJ2-7,NA,TRBV5-6,NA,TGTGCCAGCAGCTTGGAACAGTCAGCCTACGAGCAGTACTTC,CASSLEQSAYEQYF
TRBJ2-7,TRBD1,TRBV11-2,NA,TGTGCCAGCAGCATCGTAGGGACAGGGGGACACGGGCAGTACTTC,CASSIVGTGGHGQYF
TRBJ2-3,NA,TRBV11-2,NA,TGTGCCAGCAGCTTAGGGGGGGATACGCAGTATTTT,CASSLGGDTQYF
TRBJ2-5,NA,TRBV7-7,NA,TGTGCTAGCAGCTCGGCGGGACCCCTGTGGCAAGAGACCCAGTACTTC,CASSSAGPLWQETQYF
TRBJ2-5,TRBD1,TRBV6-5,NA,TGTGCCAGCAGTTACCGGCACGGGACAGAACAAGAGACCCAGTACTTC,CASSYRHGTEQETQYF
TRBJ2-2,NA,TRBV30,NA,TGTGCCTGGAGTTTCTACGGCTCCGCTGGGGAGCTGTTTTTT,CAWSFYGSAGELFF
TRBJ2-2,NA,TRBV11-2,NA,TGTGCCAGCAGCCCAGCCCTTGGGACCGGGGAGCTGTTTTTT,CASSPALGTGELFF
TRBJ2-5,NA,TRBV27,NA,TGTGCCAGCAGTTTATCCCAGACTCTGTACCAAGAGACCCAGTACTTC,CASSLSQTLYQETQYF
TRBJ1-4,NA,TRBV28,NA,TGTGCCAGCAGCCCCCTTTTTGGTCGGGAGGATGAAAAACTGTTTTTT,CASSPLFGREDEKLFF